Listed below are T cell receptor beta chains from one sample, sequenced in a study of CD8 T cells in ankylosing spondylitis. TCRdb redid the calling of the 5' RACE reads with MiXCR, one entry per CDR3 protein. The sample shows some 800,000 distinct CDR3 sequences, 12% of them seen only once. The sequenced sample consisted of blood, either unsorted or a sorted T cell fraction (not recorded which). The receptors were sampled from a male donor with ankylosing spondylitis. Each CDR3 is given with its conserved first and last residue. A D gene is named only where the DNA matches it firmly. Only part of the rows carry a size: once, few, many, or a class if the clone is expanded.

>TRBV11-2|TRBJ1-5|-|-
CASSLDWGPYSNQPQHF
TGTGCCAGCAGCTTAGACTGGGGCCCATATAGCAATCAGCCCCAGCATTTT
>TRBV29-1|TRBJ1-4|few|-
CSVQEGVDEKLFF
TGCAGCGTTCAGGAGGGCGTAGATGAAAAACTGTTTTTT
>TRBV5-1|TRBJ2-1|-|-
CASSLNPRSSYNEQFF
TGCGCCAGCAGCCTTAATCCTAGGAGCTCCTACAATGAGCAGTTCTTC
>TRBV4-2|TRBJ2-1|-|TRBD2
CASSQGSGLADNEQFF
TGTGCCAGCAGCCAAGGGTCTGGACTAGCGGACAATGAGCAGTTCTTC
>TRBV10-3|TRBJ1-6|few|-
CAISDQGSQSPLHF
TGTGCCATCAGTGATCAAGGATCTCAGTCACCCCTCCACTTT
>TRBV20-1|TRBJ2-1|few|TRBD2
CSASWASGGAVQFF
TGCAGTGCTAGTTGGGCTAGCGGGGGGGCCGTGCAGTTCTTC
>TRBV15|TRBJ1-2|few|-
CATSRDQAGPGYTF
TGTGCCACCAGCAGAGATCAGGCAGGACCTGGCTACACCTTC
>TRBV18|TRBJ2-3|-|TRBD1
CASSPPGQESTDTQYF
TGTGCCAGCTCACCACCTGGACAGGAGAGCACAGATACGCAGTATTTT
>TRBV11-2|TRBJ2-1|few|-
CASSGAGLNEQFF
TGTGCCAGCAGCGGGGCAGGGTTAAATGAGCAGTTCTTC
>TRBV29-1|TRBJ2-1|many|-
CSAKDSSSYNEQFF
TGCAGCGCCAAAGACAGTAGCTCCTACAATGAGCAGTTCTTC
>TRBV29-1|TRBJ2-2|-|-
CSVEMRAGGELFF
TGCAGCGTTGAAATGCGTGCGGGCGGGGAGCTGTTTTTT
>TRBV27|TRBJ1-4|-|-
CASSWGGVNEKLFF
TGTGCCAGCAGTTGGGGGGGAGTTAATGAAAAACTGTTTTTT
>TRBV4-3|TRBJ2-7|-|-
CASSQHLGSQEQYF
TGCGCCAGCAGCCAACATCTGGGCAGTCAGGAGCAGTACTTC
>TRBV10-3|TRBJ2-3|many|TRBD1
CAISERDRRGTDTQYF
TGTGCCATCAGTGAGCGGGACAGGCGGGGAACAGATACGCAGTATTTT
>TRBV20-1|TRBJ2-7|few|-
CSARDPSLYYEQYF
TGCAGTGCTAGAGATCCCAGCCTCTACTACGAGCAGTACTTC
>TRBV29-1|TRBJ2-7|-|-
CSVVGRVTYEQYF
TGCAGCGTTGTCGGTAGGGTTACCTACGAGCAGTACTTC
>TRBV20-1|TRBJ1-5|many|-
CSASLGNQPQHF
TGCAGTGCTTCCCTCGGCAATCAGCCCCAGCATTTT
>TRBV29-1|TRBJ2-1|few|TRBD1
CSVSRTGGFEQFF
TGCAGCGTCTCCCGGACAGGGGGTTTTGAGCAGTTCTTC
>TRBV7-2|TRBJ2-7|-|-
CASSPGPFSRSSYEQYF
TGTGCCAGCAGCCCGGGGCCCTTTTCTAGAAGCTCCTACGAGCAGTACTTC
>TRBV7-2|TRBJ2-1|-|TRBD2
CASSLVATGTPGGQFF
TGTGCCAGCAGCCTAGTAGCAACCGGGACCCCGGGAGGGCAGTTCTTC
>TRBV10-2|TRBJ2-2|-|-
CASKQAGNTGELFF
TGCGCCAGCAAGCAGGCGGGTAACACCGGGGAGCTGTTTTTT
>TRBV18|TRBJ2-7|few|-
CASSPTAYEQYF
TGTGCCAGCTCACCGACAGCCTACGAGCAGTACTTC
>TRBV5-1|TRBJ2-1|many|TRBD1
CASSWDSRRANEQFF
TGCGCCAGCAGCTGGGACAGTAGAAGGGCGAATGAGCAGTTCTTC